The sequence of this TCR beta chain was determined in a study of radiotherapy plus CTLA-4 blockade in lung cancer. Germline V gives CDR1 SGHAT, CDR2 FQNNGV. The CDR3 totals 15 residues. The germline V and J ends were trimmed by 2 bases and 5 bases, with 12 bases remaining between them. Produced via immunoSEQ multiplex PCR; TCRdb's table is partial and in-frame only. The table records just over 60,000 clones, about 72% of them present only once. Sequenced material: peripheral blood, taken from a patient treated with radiotherapy plus ipilimumab. The chain couples TRBV11-2 to TRBJ1-4; D is ambiguous. This receptor was obtained from a human donor with non-small cell lung cancer who had a complete response to radiotherapy plus ipilimumab. The DNA for the CDR3 is TGTGCCAGCAGCTTATATAGAGCCTTAAATGAAAAACTGTTTTTT. Its translation: CASSLYRALNEKLFF.